This T cell receptor beta chain appears in the sequencing data of a study of response to subunit inactivated influenza vaccine (dated by TCRdb to 2017 to 2018). Regarding the research as a whole: To follow how T cells responded to a trivalent subunit inactivated influenza vaccine, the researchers relied on deep quantitative profiling of the T cell receptor repertoire.

What the research found in general, with its limitations: It was suggested by the authors that each seasonal influenza vaccination may recruit only a limited number of new T cells.

From cysteine to phenylalanine, the CDR3 is 16 amino acids long. Only the CDR3 portion is preserved as DNA: 48 bases, with reading frame beginning at the first base. From V the trimming removes 3 bases and from J it removes 2 bases, while the gene matches leave 5 bases of the junction unaccounted for. The CDR1 and CDR2 encoded by the germline V gene (reference sequence) are DFQATT and SNEGSKA. As concerns this clonotype: Its antigen remains unidentified. Base qualities are not recorded, but no much larger clone differs from it by a single base.

Library prep was done by RT-PCR. The sequencer was an Illumina HiSeq 2500. Through fastp at Q25 and MiXCR, TCRdb rebuilt clones from the public reads, retaining in-frame beta chains. Every distinct CDR3 protein forms one entry, paired with its most common genes and DNA. The sample table holds some 180,000 distinct CDR3 sequences, of which about 10% were seen once. Clones ranked in the top ten supply 11% of the sample. The sequence is built from TRBV20-1 and TRBJ2-6; TRBD1 fits 9 bases in the junction. The TCR comes from a man between 50 and 59 years old who received an inactivated influenza vaccine. Donor details come from another sample of the same person, matched by shared clones. The sample in question was non-naive T cells sorted from PBMCs, obtained on the day of vaccination. This specimen's cell subset or site label, per the study, means: memory T cell fraction. In nucleotide form, the sequence is TGCAGTGCTAGGACAGGGGGAAATACTGGGGCCAACGTCCTGACTTTC. This encodes CSARTGGNTGANVLTF.